This record concerns one T cell receptor (beta chain) sequence. The antigen is undetermined. Deletions cut 0 bases from V and 5 bases from J, with 5 bases between. The CDR3 extends over 12 amino acids. Germline CDR1 reads LGHDT; CDR2 reads YNNKEL (reference sequence). Sequencing of TCR beta, carried out with a high-throughput approach, was applied to CD8+ and CD4+ T cells from the blood. This specimen comes from a study of CD8 T cells in Susac syndrome. About 0.5 to 1 ug RNA was reverse transcribed with random hexamers. An immunoSEQ multiplex PCR generated amplified TCR beta CDR3 products spanning 54 Vbeta and 13 Jbeta. One entry per CDR3 protein results from TCRdb running MiXCR on the immunoSEQ multiplex PCR reads. Among 50,000 or so distinct CDR3 sequences listed, nearly 95% were seen once. General observations from the study: It was acknowledged in the study that its TCR sequencing and HLA analysis involved a relatively small number of individuals.

This chain connects TRBV3-1 to TRBJ2-7; D unresolved. Sequencing was performed on CD8+ T cells from PBMCs. The sequence derives from a human donor in good health. Here the CDR3 DNA reads TGTGCCAGCAGCCAAGATTGGAACGAGCAGTACTTC. It specifies CASSQDWNEQYF.